This T cell receptor beta chain was captured by sequencing in a study of T cell repertoires in cytomegalovirus infection. The wider study: Signatures in public TCR beta sequences pointed to both CMV infection and matching HLA type. Study findings and constraints: The ex vivo response was dominated by HLA-C-restricted CMV-specific TCR beta clonotypes.

Germline values: CDR1 SGHTA, CDR2 FQGNSA. CDR3 length equals 16 residues. MiXCR, run by TCRdb on the reads, gives a single entry per CDR3 protein. The table records about 300,000 distinct CDR3 sequences, about 9.1% of them present only once. As concerns this clonotype: Antigen unknown. The junction does not match germline at one end; this may be a read error.

This receptor was identified in a human donor in good health (CMV status not recorded). Some clones in this sample may be carry-over from other donors' samples. The chain couples TRBV7-2 to TRBJ2-6, with unresolved D. Input material: PBMCs. Here the CDR3 reads CASSPYSGRGPNVLTF. CDR3 in DNA: TGTGCCAGCAGCCCATACTCAGGACGTGGGCCCAACGTCCTGACTTTC.